A single sample is the source of the 9 T cell receptor beta chains below, sequenced in a study of molecular identifiers for immune sequencing clone quantification. TCRdb analysed the PCR reads with MiXCR anew, one entry per CDR3 protein. The sample records about 98,000 distinct CDR3 sequences, 30% to 45% being singletons. The specimen sequenced was naive CD8+ T cells from blood, with Jurkat cell RNA spiked in. Subset in this sample: FACS-sorted CD8+CD4-CCR7+CD45RA+ naive T cells. The origin of the receptors is a human donor in good health. Some libraries in this study had Jurkat cell RNA spiked in.

The gene calls are TRBV6-5 and TRBJ2-7, with 8 bases identical to TRBD1. This CDR3 contains 15 residues. CDR1 and CDR2 (germline): MNHEY, SVGAGI. Losses at the gene ends were 2 bases for V and 7 bases for J; bases not matched to a gene: 10. The DNA of the CDR3 is TGTGCCAGCAGTTACGTAGGACAGGGAAGTGGGGAGCAGTACTTC. This gives the protein CASSYVGQGSGEQYF.

In regard to this clonotype: A much larger clone lies one base from this, so it may be a read error. This chain links TRBV2 with TRBJ1-1; no definite D call. The CDR3 length is 11 residues. The germline gives CDR1 SNHLY, CDR2 FYNNEI. CDR3 nucleotides: TGTTCCAGCAGTCCCCGTGGGGAAGCTTTCTTT. As protein: CSSSPRGEAFF.

This clonotype has more than one count but fewer than ten. V gene TRBV27 combines with J gene TRBJ1-1; TRBD1 matches 8 bases. Trimming took 5 bases from V and 3 from J; bases not matched to a gene: 8. CDR1 is MNHEY and CDR2 is SMNVEV in the germline V gene (reference sequence). The CDR3 extends over 15 amino acids. The CDR3 sequence is CASSLTTGDDTEAFF. CDR3 coding DNA: TGTGCCAGCAGTCTCACGACAGGGGATGACACTGAAGCTTTCTTT.

V is TRBV6-1 and J is TRBJ2-2; D may match TRBD1 or TRBD2 (6 bases each). Germline V gene sequence: CDR1 MNHNS, CDR2 SASEGT. V gave up 7 bases and J gave up 4 bases, with 19 bases separating them. The CDR3 has 16 amino acids. In DNA, the CDR3 is TGTGCCAGCAACTCAAAGGGGGGCACGGGCACCGGGGAGCTGTTTTTT. Encoded protein: CASNSKGGTGTGELFF.

The chain has TRBV27 and TRBJ1-1; D ambiguous. Deletions cut 8 bases from V and 5 bases from J, with 15 bases between. Germline assignment: CDR1 MNHEY and CDR2 SMNVEV (reference sequence). This CDR3 contains 13 residues. CDR3 sequence: CASCLAGKTEAFF. The CDR3 bases are TGTGCCAGCTGTCTCGCCGGGAAGACTGAAGCTTTCTTT.

As concerns this clonotype: Compared with germline, one end of the junction differs, possibly owing to a read error. J is TRBJ1-4 and V is TRBV28; TRBD1 might be the D (5 bases). Germline V gene lookup returns CDR1 MDHEN and CDR2 SYDVKM. The length of the CDR3 is 13 residues. CDR3 in amino acids: CASSIVRDRKQFF. The DNA of the CDR3 is TGTGCCAGCAGTATAGTCAGGGACCGAAAACAGTTTTTT. Supplemented by reference TRBV28 and TRBJ1-4, the full variable domain reads DVKVTQSSRYLVKRTGEKVFLECVQDMDHENMFWYRQDPGLGLRLIYFSYDVKMKEKGDIPEGYSVSREKKERFSLILESASTNQTSMYLCASSIVRDRKQFFGSGTQLSVL.

The chain has TRBV6-6 and TRBJ2-5, with TRBD2 matching over 13 bases. With V trimmed by 9 bases and J by 1 base, 11 bases remained unmatched. The germline V gene encodes CDR1 MNHNY and CDR2 SVGAGI (reference sequence). This CDR3 region has 17 residues. The chain's CDR3 is CASYGLAGVRVQETQYF. As DNA, the CDR3 is TGTGCCAGTTACGGACTAGCGGGGGTTAGGGTCCAAGAGACCCAGTACTTC.

The gene calls are TRBV5-6 and TRBJ2-2; TRBD1 matches 9 bases. The CDR3 loop spans 16 amino acids. The V segment lost 1 base and the J segment 4 bases; nucleotides outside the gene matches: 5. In germline, CDR1 is SGHDT, CDR2 YYEEEE. The DNA of the CDR3 is TGTGCCAGCAGCTTGCCTGGGACAGGGATCACCGGGGAGCTGTTTTTT. Amino acids: CASSLPGTGITGELFF.

The J gene is TRBJ1-5, the V gene TRBV19, with D possibly being TRBD1 (5 bases). Germline CDR1 LNHDA, CDR2 SQIVND (reference sequence). The ends were cut back, 6 bases at V and 0 bases at J, with 12 bases in the middle. CDR3 length: 15 amino acids. Here the CDR3 DNA reads TGTGCCAGTAGCGTGACAGAGTATAGCAATCAGCCCCAGCATTTT. It encodes CASSVTEYSNQPQHF.